This T cell receptor (beta chain) was sequenced for a study of human T cells and chemical hapten exposure. About the study: TCR yields per sample varied mostly from small pooled library volume differences.

Study-wide findings and caveats: The number of TCRs above 1 in 1000 frequency did not change after DPC sensitization.

This clonotype was recorded at least ten times. What it binds is not known. Time point denoted: patch test 2, 6 weeks after DPC sensitization. Stated treatment: therapeutic diphenylcyclopropenone sensitization with weekly scalp DPC. Blood collection took place prior to placing each patch test. Individual cDNA molecules in this library carried unique molecular identifiers. TCRdb re-derived calls from the RACE reads in MiXCR, one entry per CDR3 protein. The table shows over 35,000 distinct CDR3 sequences, with 8% to 9% occurring only once. This TCR was recovered from a middle-aged woman with alopecia areata. Some clones in this sample may be carry-over from other donors' samples. Specimen: whole blood, collected in connection with sensitization to the hapten diphenylcyclopropenone (DPC).

The DNA for the CDR3 is TGCAGTGCTAGAGATCGCGGGACCCAACTGTTTTTT. Its translation is CSARDRGTQLFF. J is TRBJ1-4 and V is TRBV20-1, with D possibly being TRBD1 (5 bases). Germline CDR1 reads DFQATT; CDR2 reads SNEGSKA (reference sequence). V was trimmed by 0 bases and J by 12 bases, leaving 11 bases between them. The CDR3 sequence is 12 residues long.